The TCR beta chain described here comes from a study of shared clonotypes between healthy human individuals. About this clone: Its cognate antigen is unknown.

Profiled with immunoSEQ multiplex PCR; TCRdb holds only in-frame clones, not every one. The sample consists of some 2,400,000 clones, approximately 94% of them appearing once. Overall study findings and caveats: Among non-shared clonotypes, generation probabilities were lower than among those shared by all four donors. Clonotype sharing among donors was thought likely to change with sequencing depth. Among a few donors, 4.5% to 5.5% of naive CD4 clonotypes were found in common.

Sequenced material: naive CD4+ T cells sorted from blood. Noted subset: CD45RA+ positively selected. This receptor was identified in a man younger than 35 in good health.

Here the CDR3 reads CASSLTGTANTGELFF. The CDR3 coding sequence is TGTGCCAGCAGCCTAACGGGGACCGCGAACACCGGGGAGCTGTTTTTT. The V and J genes are TRBV28 and TRBJ2-2; the D call may be TRBD1 or TRBD2 (5 bases each). The ends were cut back, 6 bases at V and 0 bases at J, with 14 bases in the middle. The CDR3 is 16 amino acids. The germline CDR1 and CDR2 sequences are MDHEN and SYDVKM. The variable domain in full, with the rest retrieved from reference TRBV28 and TRBJ2-2, is DVKVTQSSRYLVKRTGEKVFLECVQDMDHENMFWYRQDPGLGLRLIYFSYDVKMKEKGDIPEGYSVSREKKERFSLILESASTNQTSMYLCASSLTGTANTGELFFGEGSRLTVL.